The 13 T cell receptor beta chains in this list originate from one sample, sequenced in a study of shared clonotypes between healthy human individuals. The data were produced by immunoSEQ multiplex PCR, yet TCRdb's version contains in-frame clones alone and is incomplete. The profile shows about 120,000 clones, around 68% of them singletons. The sample was memory CD8+ T cells sorted from blood. Sample subset: CD45RO+ cells pooled with CCR7-negative TemRA cells. Receptors originate from a woman aged 25 to 39 in good health.

Concerning this clone: A far larger clone is just one base off, so this is likely a read error. The chain couples TRBV9 to TRBJ2-5, with D perhaps being TRBD1 or TRBD2 (7 bases each). The germline gives CDR1 SGDLS, CDR2 YYNGEE. The CDR3 spans 15 residues. CDR3 sequence (DNA): TGTGCCAGCAGCCGCAGGGGAGGGGGCCAAGGGACCCAGTACTTC. It encodes CASSRRGGGQGTQYF. The full variable domain, with the rest looked up from reference TRBV9 and TRBJ2-5, is DSGVTQTPKHLITATGQRVTLRCSPRSGDLSVYWYQQSLDQGLQFLIQYYNGEERAKGNILERFSAQQFPDLHSELNLSSLELGDSALYFCASSRRGGGQGTQYFGPGTRLLVL.

Details on this clone: Additional DNA sequences in this sample encode the identical CDR3. This rearrangement joins TRBV11-2 to TRBJ1-2, with 9 bases identical to TRBD1. J lost 5 bases, V lost 1 base, and 2 bases had no gene match. The CDR3 covers 14 residues. CDR1 is SGHAT and CDR2 is FQNNGV in the germline V gene. CDR3 amino acids: CASSLVQGAYGYTF. Written as DNA, the CDR3 is TGTGCCAGCAGCTTAGTACAGGGGGCGTATGGCTACACCTTC.

The genes are TRBV4-2 and TRBJ2-1; D is possibly TRBD2 (6 bases). The CDR3 is 18 amino acids. CDR1 LGHNA and CDR2 YNFKEQ come from the germline V gene. Trimming took 2 bases from V and 0 from J, leaving 17 bases between them. The CDR3 reads CASSQPNLGLSSYNEQFF. For the CDR3, the DNA is TGTGCCAGCAGCCAACCGAACCTCGGACTAAGCTCCTACAATGAGCAGTTCTTC.

This clone was counted a few times. The chain carries TRBV6-6 and TRBJ1-2, with 8 positions matching TRBD1. J gave up 3 bases and V 6 bases, and 3 bases lay outside the gene matches. CDR3 size: 13 residues. Germline V gene sequence: CDR1 MNHNY, CDR2 SVGAGI (reference sequence). The CDR3 here is CASSPTGDYGYTF. For the CDR3, the DNA is TGTGCCAGCAGCCCGACAGGGGACTATGGCTACACCTTC.

This clone was observed a single time. The chain joins TRBV27 to TRBJ1-5; 7 nucleotides line up with TRBD1. The CDR3 is 14 residues long. Germline CDR1 MNHEY, CDR2 SMNVEV (reference sequence). V gave up 3 bases and J gave up 16 bases; unmatched junction bases: 15. The CDR3 DNA is TGTGCCAGCAGTTTCTCAGGGTTTCTACAGGGGCAACATTTT. Amino acid sequence: CASSFSGFLQGQHF.

The chain joins TRBV6-4 to TRBJ1-2; D gene uncertain. The CDR3 is made up of 15 amino acids. The ends were cut back, 2 bases at V and 7 bases at J, with 17 bases in the middle. The V gene's germline CDR1 is MRHNA and CDR2 SNTAGT. CDR3 amino acids: CASSDGQAIASGYTF. The CDR3 DNA reads TGTGCCAGCAGTGACGGGCAGGCAATAGCAAGTGGCTACACCTTC.

The rearrangement links TRBV5-6 to TRBJ2-5; the match to TRBD2 covers 7 bases. The DNA end lines up better with TRBJ2-7; the J call may be wrong. This CDR3 contains 14 residues. The germline gives CDR1 SGHDT, CDR2 YYEEEE. The CDR3 bases are TGTGCCAGCAGCTCGGAGACTAGCAGCTACGAGCAGTACTTC. Protein: CASSSETSSYEQYF.

With respect to this clone: A much larger clonotype is one base distant, so this may be a read error. The CDR3 reads CASSAGTSGSNEQFF. The CDR3 coding sequence is TGTGCCAGCAGTGCCGGGACTAGCGGGAGCAATGAGCAGTTCTTC. The gene calls are TRBV28 and TRBJ2-1; 14 nucleotides agree with TRBD2. V shed 5 bases, J shed 6 bases, and the junction held 3 bases outside the gene matches. The V gene's germline CDR1 is MDHEN and CDR2 SYDVKM. The CDR3 length is 15 residues.

The chain carries TRBV15 and TRBJ1-5, with D possibly matching TRBD1 (6 bases). The CDR3 totals 14 residues. The ends were cut back, 8 bases at V and 4 bases at J, with 15 bases in the middle. Germline CDR1 LNHNV, CDR2 YYDKDF (reference sequence). The CDR3 region has the DNA TGTGCCACCGCACAGGGCTCCATAAATCAGCCCCAGCATTTT. It codes for CATAQGSINQPQHF.

This clone showed up many times. The chain joins TRBV5-4 to TRBJ1-1, with D unresolved. Looked up from germline, CDR1 is SGHNT and CDR2 is YYREEE (reference sequence). CDR3 size: 12 residues. V lost 0 bases and J 12 bases, leaving 12 bases between the germline ends. The CDR3 protein is CASSLDEGSTFF. In DNA, the CDR3 is TGTGCCAGCAGCTTGGATGAAGGGAGTACTTTCTTT.

The chain couples TRBV4-2 to TRBJ2-2; D not resolved. V lost 4 bases and J lost 4, with 19 bases in between. This CDR3 is 17 amino acids long. Germline V gene lookup returns CDR1 LGHNA and CDR2 YNFKEQ. In nucleotides, the CDR3 is TGTGCCAGCAGCCCCCCGCTCCGTTTAGAGGCCACCGGGGAGCTGTTTTTT. It encodes CASSPPLRLEATGELFF.

As regards this clone: Within the sample, other DNA sequences also encode this same CDR3. The genes are TRBV4-2 and TRBJ2-7, with TRBD2 as a possible D gene (5 bases). The length of the CDR3 is 14 residues. Germline CDR1 and CDR2: LGHNA and YNFKEQ. The V end was cut by 0 bases, the J end by 1 base, with 7 bases between. The CDR3 DNA is TGTGCCAGCAGCCAAGAACGGGGTTCCTACGAGCAGTACTTC. Amino acid sequence: CASSQERGSYEQYF.

The chain employs TRBV7-9 and TRBJ1-2; D is unresolved. V was cut by 1 base and J by 0 bases, with 15 bases left in between. The CDR3 loop spans 17 amino acids. The germline CDR1 and CDR2 sequences are SEHNR and FQNEAQ (reference sequence). DNA for the CDR3: TGTGCCAGCAGCTTAGTATTCCGGGCAGGTACTAACTATGGCTACACCTTC. It codes for CASSLVFRAGTNYGYTF.